The 20 T cell receptor beta chains reported below all come from one sample, sequenced in a study of technical replicates of blood from a handful of donors. This table comes from immunoSEQ multiplex PCR, and its TCRdb copy is limited to in-frame clones, with some not included. This sample yields 75,000 or so clones, of which approximately 93% are seen a single time; 0.35% to 0.45% belongs to the top ten. The specimen was T cells isolated from PBMCs. These receptors came from a human donor in good health.

The chain links TRBV13 to TRBJ2-3, with TRBD2 as a possible D gene (6 bases). The V and J ends lost 1 base and 4 bases respectively, with 15 bases between them. The CDR3 runs to 16 residues. Germline V gene sequence: CDR1 PRHDT, CDR2 FYEKMQ (reference sequence). Written as DNA, the CDR3 is TGTGCCAGCAGCTTAGTGGGGGGTATGGAAGCAGATACGCAGTATTTT. Translated: CASSLVGGMEADTQYF. The full variable domain, its missing parts supplied by reference TRBV13 and TRBJ2-3, is AAGVIQSPRHLIKEKRETATLKCYPIPRHDTVYWYQQGPGQDPQFLISFYEKMQSDKGSIPDRFSAQQFSDYHSELNMSSLELGDSALYFCASSLVGGMEADTQYFGPGTRLTVL.

This chain connects TRBV9 to TRBJ2-3; 12 bases align to TRBD2. Germline values: CDR1 SGDLS, CDR2 YYNGEE. CDR3 length: 16 residues. V shed 3 bases, J shed 2 bases, and the junction held 4 bases outside the gene matches. In DNA, the CDR3 is TGTGCCAGCAGCGCCCTAGCGGGAGGGCTCACAGATACGCAGTATTTT. Residues: CASSALAGGLTDTQYF.

The chain recombines TRBV27 with TRBJ2-7, with a possible D match to TRBD2 (8 bases). The germline V gene has CDR1 MNHEY and CDR2 SMNVEV (reference sequence). The ends were cut back, 3 bases at V and 3 bases at J, with 12 bases in the middle. The CDR3 covers 14 residues. The CDR3 protein is CASSFGRDSYEQYF. The CDR3 DNA reads TGTGCCAGCAGTTTCGGGAGGGACAGCTACGAGCAGTACTTC.

The chain recombines TRBV7-9 with TRBJ2-1; a possible D gene is TRBD2 (5 bases). The CDR3 sequence is 15 residues long. CDR1 is SEHNR and CDR2 is FQNEAQ in the germline V gene (reference sequence). The V gene lost 4 bases and the J gene lost 0 bases, with 10 bases spanning the gap. CDR3 sequence: CASSSDYSSYNEQFF. The CDR3 bases are TGTGCCAGCAGCTCCGACTATAGCTCCTACAATGAGCAGTTCTTC.

The chain has TRBV10-3 and TRBJ2-7; TRBD1 agrees at 7 bases. The trim removed 8 bases at V and 5 bases at J, leaving 15 bases unmatched. The CDR3 loop spans 15 amino acids. Germline V gene lookup returns CDR1 ENHRY and CDR2 SYGVKD. Here the CDR3 DNA reads TGTGCCATCTCCGCTCTGACAGGGAGTATCGACGAGCAGTACTTC. Amino acids: CAISALTGSIDEQYF.

The rearrangement links TRBV9 to TRBJ2-2; D unresolved. This CDR3 has 14 residues. Germline V gives CDR1 SGDLS, CDR2 YYNGEE. With 0 bases removed from V and 2 bases from J, the gap between germline ends came to 5 bases. The CDR3 DNA sequence: TGTGCCAGCAGCGTAGGCGTCAACACCGGGGAGCTGTTTTTT. Amino acid sequence: CASSVGVNTGELFF.

The genes are TRBV30 and TRBJ2-7; a possible D gene is TRBD1 (6 bases). This CDR3 spans 15 amino acids. Germline V gene lookup returns CDR1 GTSNPN and CDR2 SVGIG (reference sequence). The V end lost 3 bases, the J end lost 0 bases, and 15 bases lay between the germline ends. The CDR3 protein is CAWSPPGTYSYEQYF. DNA of the CDR3: TGTGCCTGGAGCCCGCCCGGGACATACTCCTACGAGCAGTACTTC.

The J gene is TRBJ1-2, the V gene TRBV10-3; a weak D match, TRBD1 (5 bases). Deletions cut 10 bases from V and 3 bases from J, with 18 bases between. The germline gives CDR1 ENHRY, CDR2 SYGVKD. The CDR3 length is 14 residues. The CDR3 reads CATAGQVSHYGYTF. The CDR3 coding sequence is TGTGCCACGGCGGGGCAGGTCTCCCACTATGGCTACACCTTC.

This clone was found once. The chain couples TRBV27 to TRBJ2-2; D possibly corresponds to TRBD2 (6 bases). Germline loops: CDR1 MNHEY, CDR2 SMNVEV (reference sequence). Between the trimmed V and J ends, which lost 7 bases and 3 bases, there was a span of 15 bases. This CDR3 spans 15 amino acids. The CDR3 loop is CASNDVSGYTGELFF. In DNA form, the CDR3 reads TGTGCCAGCAATGATGTTAGCGGATACACCGGGGAGCTGTTTTTT.

CDR3 loop: CASSLIGTSGSTDTQYF. The CDR3 coding sequence is TGTGCCAGCAGCTTAATAGGGACTAGCGGGAGCACAGATACGCAGTATTTT. The chain is built from TRBV7-2 and TRBJ2-3, with 12 nucleotides matching TRBD2. CDR3 length: 17 amino acids. With 2 bases clipped from V and 0 bases from J, the junction kept 3 bases outside the gene matches. Germline lookup yields CDR1 SGHTA and CDR2 FQGNSA.

The chain couples TRBV27 to TRBJ2-7; TRBD2 aligns across 8 bases. CDR1 MNHEY and CDR2 SMNVEV come from the germline V gene (reference sequence). Trimming cost V 3 bases and J 3 bases; bases outside gene matches: 10. The length of the CDR3 is 16 residues. CDR3 loop: CASSFSSGEIYYEQYF. DNA of the CDR3: TGTGCCAGCAGTTTCAGTAGCGGGGAGATCTACTACGAGCAGTACTTC.

The J gene is TRBJ1-2, the V gene TRBV4-1; D is perhaps TRBD1 (6 bases). V lost 4 bases, J lost 6 bases, and 18 bases lay in between. The CDR3 extends over 15 amino acids. Germline-derived CDR1 and CDR2 are MGHRA and YSYEKL. The CDR3 DNA follows: TGCGCCAGCAGCCCCGGACAGACCACCTATAATGGCTACACCTTC. Protein sequence: CASSPGQTTYNGYTF.

The chain joins TRBV21-1 to TRBJ2-3; the D segment call TRBD2 is taken from the table without a DNA check. TRBV21-1 constitutes a pseudogene. This CDR3 has 17 residues. The CDR3: CASSTPGGRAQTDTQYF. CDR3 bases: TGTGCCAGCAGCACCCCAGGCGGGAGGGCTCAGACAGATACGCAGTATTTT.

The DNA of the CDR3 is TGTGCCAGCAGTTACCAACGGGAGGGCCACACAGATACGCAGTATTTT. This translates into CASSYQREGHTDTQYF. This rearrangement joins TRBV6-5 to TRBJ2-3, with 8 bases identical to TRBD2. V shed 2 bases, J shed 2 bases, and the junction held 6 bases outside the gene matches. Germline CDR1 is MNHEY and CDR2 is SVGAGI. This CDR3 has 16 residues.

This chain connects TRBV29-1 to TRBJ2-7, with TRBD2 matching 13 bases. The V gene end was trimmed by 8 bases and the J gene end by 6 bases; junction bases not matched to a gene: 7. In germline, CDR1 is SQVTM, CDR2 ANQGSEA. CDR3 length: 13 residues. CDR3 sequence reads: CSILAGGPLEQYF. The CDR3 DNA follows: TGCAGCATACTAGCGGGAGGGCCTCTCGAGCAGTACTTC.

The sample holds one count of this clone. The CDR3 DNA follows: TGTGCCAGCAGACGGGAAAACACCGGGGAGCTGTTTTTT. As protein: CASRRENTGELFF. The V gene is TRBV6-4, the J gene TRBJ2-2; TRBD2 might be the D (5 bases). The CDR3 contains 13 residues. Trimming left V 6 bases short and J 2 bases short, with 7 bases between. Germline loops: CDR1 MRHNA, CDR2 SNTAGT.

The chain joins TRBV7-8 to TRBJ1-5; D gene ambiguous. This CDR3 contains 17 residues. Trimming removed 1 base from V and 9 bases from J, with 22 bases in between. In germline, CDR1 is SGHVS, CDR2 FQNEAQ. This CDR3 is CASSLVTGRYPLMPQHF. The CDR3, as DNA: TGTGCCAGCAGCTTAGTAACCGGGAGGTACCCTCTCATGCCCCAGCATTTT.

The rearrangement links TRBV10-1 to TRBJ2-7; no clear D gene. V shed 3 bases and J shed 1 base, with 7 bases lying between them. Germline V gives CDR1 WNHNN, CDR2 SYGVQD (reference sequence). This CDR3 contains 13 residues. CDR3 nucleotide sequence: TGCGCCAGCAGTGATACCGGTTCCTACGAGCAGTACTTC. Protein: CASSDTGSYEQYF.

The chain is built from TRBV19 and TRBJ1-1; perhaps TRBD1 as D (6 bases). The germline V and J ends were trimmed by 6 bases and 2 bases, with 13 bases remaining between them. The germline gives CDR1 LNHDA, CDR2 SQIVND (reference sequence). The CDR3 has 14 amino acids. CDR3 sequence reads: CASRLKDRNTEAFF. CDR3 sequence (DNA): TGTGCCAGTAGATTGAAGGACAGAAACACTGAAGCTTTCTTT.

The chain is built from TRBV4-1 and TRBJ2-1; 8 bases align to TRBD2. CDR1 MGHRA and CDR2 YSYEKL come from the germline V gene. The CDR3 sequence is 16 residues long. V shed 0 bases, J shed 7 bases, and the junction held 8 bases outside the gene matches. The CDR3 spells CASSQDTSGRLNEQFF. CDR3 DNA: TGCGCCAGCAGCCAAGATACGAGCGGGAGATTGAATGAGCAGTTCTTC.